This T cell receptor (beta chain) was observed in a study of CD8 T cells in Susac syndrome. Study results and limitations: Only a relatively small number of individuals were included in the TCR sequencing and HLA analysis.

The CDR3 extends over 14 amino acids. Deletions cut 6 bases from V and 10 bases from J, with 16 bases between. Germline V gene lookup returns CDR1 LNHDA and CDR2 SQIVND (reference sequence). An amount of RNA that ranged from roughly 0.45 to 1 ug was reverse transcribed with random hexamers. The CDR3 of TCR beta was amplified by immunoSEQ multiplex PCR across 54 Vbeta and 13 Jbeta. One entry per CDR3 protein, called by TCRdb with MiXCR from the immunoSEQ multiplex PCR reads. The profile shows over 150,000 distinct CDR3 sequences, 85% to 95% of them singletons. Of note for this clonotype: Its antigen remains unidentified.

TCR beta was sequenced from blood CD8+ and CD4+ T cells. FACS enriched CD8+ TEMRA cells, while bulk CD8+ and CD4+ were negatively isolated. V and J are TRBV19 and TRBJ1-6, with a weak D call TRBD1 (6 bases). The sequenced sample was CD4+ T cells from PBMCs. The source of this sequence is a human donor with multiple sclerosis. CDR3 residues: CASRVQGGNSPLHF. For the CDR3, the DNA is TGTGCCAGTAGGGTACAGGGAGGAAACTCACCCCTCCACTTT.